The T cell receptor (beta chain) described here comes from a study of blood T cell repertoires in COVID-19. As for the study in general: Spain, Italy and the United States supplied samples that represented acute and convalescent COVID-19.

The age range of participants was 18 to 89 years, with residence in some 25 US areas. Cohorts were assigned according to the clinical history that participants reported. In Cohort 3, a recovered donor had either two negative PCRs, clearance, or symptom resolution. Clones were sequenced by immunoSEQ multiplex PCR, and TCRdb holds only the in-frame ones, with some missing. The table lists under 350,000 clones, 86% of them singletons. Germline values: CDR1 SGHNT, CDR2 YENEEA. Trimming removed 1 base at V and 7 bases at J, with 8 bases between. This CDR3 comprises 13 residues. The genes are TRBV11-3 and TRBJ2-1; maybe TRBD1 (6 bases). This sequence was found in a woman aged 18-29 years who had recovered from COVID-19. The sample taken for sequencing was PBMCs or T cells enriched from blood (not recorded which). CDR3 region: CASSLGGRNEQFF. Here the CDR3 DNA reads TGTGCCAGCAGCTTAGGGGGGCGGAATGAGCAGTTCTTC.